The rows below give T cell receptor beta chains drawn from one sample of a study of cytomegalovirus exposure and HLA in healthy donors. Profiling relied on immunoSEQ multiplex PCR, and the TCRdb table lists in-frame clones only, not all of them. Of roughly 190,000 clones listed, 87% are singletons. The sample taken for sequencing was PBMCs. These receptors originate from a man under 40 in good health and CMV-seronegative. Each CDR3 is given with its conserved first and last residue. Each record gives: clone size, V gene, J gene, D gene, CDR3 protein, CDR3 DNA. The D gene is left open where the match is weak. Rows may omit the clone size; those that give it use once, few, many or a size class.

-	TRBV23-1	TRBJ1-5	-	CASSQGPDEIKNQPQHF	TGCGCCAGCAGTCAGGGCCCGGATGAAATTAAGAATCAGCCCCAGCATTTT
few	TRBV6-4	TRBJ1-4	-	CASSDPWEQRPPNEKLFF	TGTGCCAGCAGTGACCCGTGGGAGCAGAGGCCCCCTAATGAAAAACTGTTTTTT
once	TRBV11-3	TRBJ2-1	TRBD2	CASSRGGLAENEQFF	TGTGCCAGCAGTCGCGGAGGACTAGCGGAAAATGAGCAGTTCTTC
-	TRBV5-4	TRBJ2-7	-	CASSLGANSGNEQYF	TGTGCCAGCAGCTTGGGAGCGAACTCGGGGAACGAGCAGTACTTC
-	TRBV4-3	TRBJ2-1	TRBD2	CASSQLGGEQFF	TGCGCCAGCAGCCAATTGGGGGGGGAGCAGTTCTTC
-	TRBV6-1	TRBJ2-7	TRBD1	CASGGGLQGAYEQYF	TGTGCCAGCGGGGGGGGCCTACAGGGGGCGTACGAGCAGTACTTC
-	TRBV27	TRBJ2-1	-	CASSLEGGNYNEQFF	TGTGCCAGCAGTTTAGAGGGCGGTAACTACAATGAGCAGTTCTTC
few	TRBV4-1	TRBJ1-2	-	CASSQAWQSSYGYTF	TGCGCCAGCAGCCAAGCTTGGCAGTCCTCATATGGCTACACCTTC
-	TRBV7-6	TRBJ2-1	TRBD2	CASSLTSAPYNEQFF	TGTGCCAGCAGCCTGACTAGCGCCCCATACAATGAGCAGTTCTTC
-	TRBV5-1	TRBJ1-1	-	CASSLLGTPNTEAFF	TGCGCCAGCAGCTTGCTAGGGACACCGAACACTGAAGCTTTCTTT
-	TRBV5-1	TRBJ2-3	-	CASSLVPTSTDTQYF	TGCGCCAGCAGCTTGGTCCCCACTAGCACAGATACGCAGTATTTT
-	TRBV11-1	TRBJ2-7	TRBD1	CASSKAGQGDEQYF	TGTGCCAGCAGCAAGGCGGGACAGGGCGACGAGCAGTACTTC
-	TRBV28	TRBJ2-7	TRBD2	CASTTGLAVYEQYF	TGTGCCAGCACTACGGGACTAGCGGTATACGAGCAGTACTTC
-	TRBV20-1	TRBJ1-4	-	CSARGGEKLFF	TGCAGTGCTAGAGGGGGCGAAAAACTGTTTTTT
-	TRBV12-2	TRBJ1-5	-	CASRLSPPQGPWQPQHF	TGTGCAAGTCGCTTAAGTCCCCCTCAGGGTCCTTGGCAGCCCCAGCATTTT
-	TRBV2	TRBJ2-1	TRBD2	CASSPPSGSIYEQFF	TGTGCCAGCAGTCCCCCTAGCGGGAGTATCTATGAGCAGTTCTTC
-	TRBV4-1	TRBJ2-7	-	CASSQVGGNNEQYF	TGCGCCAGCAGCCAAGTTGGCGGGAACAACGAGCAGTACTTC
-	TRBV27	TRBJ1-5	-	CASRPRGSNQPQHF	TGTGCCAGCAGACCCAGGGGTAGCAATCAGCCCCAGCATTTT
-	TRBV29-1	TRBJ1-2	TRBD1	CSAVPDRDYGYTF	TGCAGCGCTGTTCCCGACAGGGACTATGGCTACACCTTC
-	TRBV9	TRBJ1-2	-	CASSVGEVGGYTF	TGTGCCAGCAGCGTCGGGGAAGTTGGGGGCTACACCTTC
-	TRBV10-3	TRBJ1-1	-	CAISENPTDKGKNTEAFF	TGTGCCATCAGTGAGAATCCGACAGATAAAGGAAAGAACACTGAAGCTTTCTTT
-	TRBV5-5	TRBJ1-4	-	CASSLGGWGEKLFF	TGTGCCAGCAGCTTAGGGGGATGGGGCGAAAAACTGTTTTTT
many	TRBV6-4	TRBJ2-2	-	CASSDRGTGELFF	TGTGCCAGCAGTGACAGGGGCACCGGGGAGCTGTTTTTT
-	TRBV7-2	TRBJ2-7	-	CASSLSGYYEQYF	TGTGCCAGCAGCCTTAGCGGATACTACGAGCAGTACTTC
-	TRBV30	TRBJ2-2	TRBD1	CAWGTGRPGELFF	TGTGCCTGGGGGACAGGGAGACCCGGGGAGCTGTTTTTT
-	TRBV2	TRBJ1-5	-	CASSPHTLIGQPQHF	TGTGCCAGCAGTCCACATACATTGATTGGTCAGCCCCAGCATTTT
-	TRBV29-1	TRBJ1-1	-	CSARGRGKLNTEAFF	TGCAGCGCCAGGGGCAGGGGAAAGTTGAACACTGAAGCTTTCTTT
once	TRBV2	TRBJ2-7	-	CASSEVLKHYEQYF	TGTGCCAGCAGTGAAGTTCTCAAGCACTACGAGCAGTACTTC
-	TRBV7-9	TRBJ2-1	TRBD2	CASSLGGGEQFF	TGTGCCAGCAGCTTGGGCGGGGGGGAGCAGTTCTTC
few	TRBV11-2	TRBJ1-3	TRBD1	CASSLEGTGINTIYF	TGTGCCAGCAGCTTAGAAGGGACAGGGATAAACACCATATATTTT
few	TRBV5-6	TRBJ1-6	TRBD1	CASSSGTGMNIHF	TGTGCCAGCAGCTCCGGGACAGGGATGAATATCCACTTT